The clone carrying this T cell receptor (beta chain) was observed once. Trimming took off 6 bases at V and 4 bases at J, with 18 bases between the two ends. CDR1 is MNHEY and CDR2 is SVGAGI in the germline V gene. CDR3 length: 15 amino acids. These data belong to a study of blood T cell repertoires in COVID-19. Study-wide context: Samples representing acute and convalescent COVID-19 were sourced from the United States, Italy and Spain.

The assay was immunoSEQ multiplex PCR, and TCRdb's table has in-frame clones only and misses some. Of 150,000 to 200,000 clones in the sample, under 90% are singletons; the top ten hold roughly 6.8%. The receptor was derived from a human donor in a cohort sampled during active COVID-19. V gene TRBV6-5 combines with J gene TRBJ1-2; possibly TRBD1 for D (6 bases). What was sequenced was peripheral blood. CDR3: CASSQLGADSYGYTF. The CDR3 DNA sequence: TGTGCCAGCAGCCAACTGGGGGCAGACAGCTATGGCTACACCTTC.